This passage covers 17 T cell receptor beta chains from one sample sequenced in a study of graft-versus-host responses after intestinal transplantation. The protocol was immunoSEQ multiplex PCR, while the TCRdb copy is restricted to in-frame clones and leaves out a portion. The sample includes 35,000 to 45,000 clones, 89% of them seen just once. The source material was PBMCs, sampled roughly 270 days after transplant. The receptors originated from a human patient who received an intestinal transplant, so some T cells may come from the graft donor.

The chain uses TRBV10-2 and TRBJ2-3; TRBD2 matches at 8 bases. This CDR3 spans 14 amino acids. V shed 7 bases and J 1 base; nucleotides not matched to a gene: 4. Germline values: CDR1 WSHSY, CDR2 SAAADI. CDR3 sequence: CASKRGKRTDTQYF. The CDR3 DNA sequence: TGCGCCAGCAAGCGGGGGAAACGCACAGATACGCAGTATTTT.

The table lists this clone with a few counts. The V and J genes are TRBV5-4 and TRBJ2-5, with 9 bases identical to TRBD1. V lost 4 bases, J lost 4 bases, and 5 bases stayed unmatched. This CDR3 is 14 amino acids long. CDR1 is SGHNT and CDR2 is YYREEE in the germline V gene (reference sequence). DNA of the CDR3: TGTGCCAGCAGCCTGGGACAGGGATCAGAGACCCAGTACTTC. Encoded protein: CASSLGQGSETQYF.

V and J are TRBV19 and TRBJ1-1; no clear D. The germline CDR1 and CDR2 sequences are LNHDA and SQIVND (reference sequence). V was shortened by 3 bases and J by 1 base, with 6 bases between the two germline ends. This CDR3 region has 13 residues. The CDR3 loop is CASSIEGNTEAFF. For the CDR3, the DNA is TGTGCCAGTAGTATTGAGGGGAACACTGAAGCTTTCTTT. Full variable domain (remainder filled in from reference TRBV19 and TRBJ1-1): DGGITQSPKYLFRKEGQNVTLSCEQNLNHDAMYWYRQDPGQGLRLIYYSQIVNDFQKGDIAEGYSVSREKKESFPLTVTSAQKNPTAFYLCASSIEGNTEAFFGQGTRLTVV.

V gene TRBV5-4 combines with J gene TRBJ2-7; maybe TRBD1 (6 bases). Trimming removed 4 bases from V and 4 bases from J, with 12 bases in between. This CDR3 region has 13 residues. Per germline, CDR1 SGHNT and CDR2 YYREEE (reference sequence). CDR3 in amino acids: CASSPPGAYEQYF. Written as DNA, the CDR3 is TGTGCCAGCAGCCCTCCAGGGGCGTACGAGCAGTACTTC.

The CDR3 coding sequence is TGCGCCAGCAGCTTGGAGGGTAGCGGGGGGGCGGAGACCCAGTACTTC. Its protein product is CASSLEGSGGAETQYF. The rearrangement links TRBV5-1 to TRBJ2-5; 11 nucleotides agree with TRBD2. Germline assignment: CDR1 SGHRS and CDR2 YFSETQ. V gave up 0 bases and J gave up 5 bases; unmatched junction bases: 6. CDR3 length: 16 amino acids.

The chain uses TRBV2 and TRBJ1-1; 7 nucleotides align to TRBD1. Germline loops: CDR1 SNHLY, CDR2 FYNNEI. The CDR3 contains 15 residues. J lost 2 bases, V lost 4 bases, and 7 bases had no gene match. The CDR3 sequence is CASSAPRQGNTEAFF. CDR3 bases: TGTGCCAGCAGTGCCCCCCGACAGGGTAACACTGAAGCTTTCTTT.

DNA for the CDR3: TGTGCCAGTAGTATAGATTTCGGTTATAATGAAAAACTGTTTTTT. Its protein is CASSIDFGYNEKLFF. The chain uses TRBV19 and TRBJ1-4; D unclear. Trimming pared 0 bases from V and 4 bases from J, leaving 9 bases between. The CDR3 contains 15 residues. CDR1 is LNHDA, CDR2 SQIVND, per germline (reference sequence).

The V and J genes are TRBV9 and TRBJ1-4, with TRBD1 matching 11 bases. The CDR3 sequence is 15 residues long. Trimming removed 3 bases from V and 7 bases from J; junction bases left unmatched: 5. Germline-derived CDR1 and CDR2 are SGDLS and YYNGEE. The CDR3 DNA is TGTGCCAGCAGCGGGGGACAGGGGGGACCTGAAAAACTGTTTTTT. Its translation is CASSGGQGGPEKLFF.

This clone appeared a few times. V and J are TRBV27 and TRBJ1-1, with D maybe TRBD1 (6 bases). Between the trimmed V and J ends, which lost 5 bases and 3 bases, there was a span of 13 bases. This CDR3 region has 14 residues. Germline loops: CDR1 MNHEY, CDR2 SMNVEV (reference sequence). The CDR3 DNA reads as TGTGCCAGCAGTAAACAGGGTGGGGACACTGAAGCTTTCTTT. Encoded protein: CASSKQGGDTEAFF.

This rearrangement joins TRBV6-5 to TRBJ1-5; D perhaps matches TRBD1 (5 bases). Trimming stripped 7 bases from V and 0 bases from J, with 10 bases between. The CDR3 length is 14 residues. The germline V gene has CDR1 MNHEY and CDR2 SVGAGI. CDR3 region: CASNRQPSNQPQHF. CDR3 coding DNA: TGTGCCAGCAATAGACAGCCTAGCAATCAGCCCCAGCATTTT.

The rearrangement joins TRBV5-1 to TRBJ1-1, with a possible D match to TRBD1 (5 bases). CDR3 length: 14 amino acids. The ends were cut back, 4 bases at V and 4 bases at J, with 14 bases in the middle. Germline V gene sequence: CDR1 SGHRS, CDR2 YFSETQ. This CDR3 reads CASSGPTGGTEAFF. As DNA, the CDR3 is TGCGCCAGCAGCGGCCCGACGGGGGGCACTGAAGCTTTCTTT.

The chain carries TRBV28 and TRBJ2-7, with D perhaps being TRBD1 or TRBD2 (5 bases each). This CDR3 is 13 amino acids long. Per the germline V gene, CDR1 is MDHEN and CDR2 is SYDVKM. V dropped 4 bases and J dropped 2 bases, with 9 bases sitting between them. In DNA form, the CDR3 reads TGTGCCAGCAGTTCGGGACCACCCTACGAGCAGTACTTC. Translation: CASSSGPPYEQYF. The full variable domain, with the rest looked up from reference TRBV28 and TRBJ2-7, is DVKVTQSSRYLVKRTGEKVFLECVQDMDHENMFWYRQDPGLGLRLIYFSYDVKMKEKGDIPEGYSVSREKKERFSLILESASTNQTSMYLCASSSGPPYEQYFGPGTRLTVT.

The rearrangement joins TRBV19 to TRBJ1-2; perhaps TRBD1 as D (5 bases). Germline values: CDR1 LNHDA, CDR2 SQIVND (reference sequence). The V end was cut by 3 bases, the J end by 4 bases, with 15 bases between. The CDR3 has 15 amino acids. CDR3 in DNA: TGTGCCAGTAGTATGGGCAGGGCCCCTTTCTATGGCTACACCTTC. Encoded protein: CASSMGRAPFYGYTF.

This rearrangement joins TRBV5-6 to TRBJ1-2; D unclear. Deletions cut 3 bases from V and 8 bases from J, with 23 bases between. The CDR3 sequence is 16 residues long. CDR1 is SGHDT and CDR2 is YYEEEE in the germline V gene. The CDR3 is CASSSAGELEGSGYTF. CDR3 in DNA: TGTGCCAGCAGCTCGGCAGGTGAGCTTGAGGGATCCGGCTACACCTTC.

CDR3: CASRGGAKDQFF. CDR3 sequence (DNA): TGTGCCAGCCGGGGGGGGGCTAAGGATCAGTTCTTC. This rearrangement joins TRBV2 to TRBJ2-1; 8 bases agree with TRBD2. CDR3 length: 12 amino acids. CDR1 is SNHLY and CDR2 is FYNNEI in the germline V gene. V lost 8 bases to trimming and J lost 13 bases; unmatched junction nucleotides: 10. The whole variable domain, remainder taken from reference TRBV2 and TRBJ2-1, is EPEVTQTPSHQVTQMGQEVILRCVPISNHLYFYWYRQILGQKVEFLVSFYNNEISEKSEIFDDQFSVERPDGSNFTLKIRSTKLEDSAMYFCASRGGAKDQFFGPGTRLTVL.

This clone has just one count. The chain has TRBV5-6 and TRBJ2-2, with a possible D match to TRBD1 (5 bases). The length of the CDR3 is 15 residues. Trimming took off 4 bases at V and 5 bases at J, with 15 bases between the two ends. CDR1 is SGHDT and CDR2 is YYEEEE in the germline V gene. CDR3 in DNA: TGTGCCAGCAGCCTCATTAGGGGCGAGACCGGGGAGCTGTTTTTT. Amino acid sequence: CASSLIRGETGELFF.

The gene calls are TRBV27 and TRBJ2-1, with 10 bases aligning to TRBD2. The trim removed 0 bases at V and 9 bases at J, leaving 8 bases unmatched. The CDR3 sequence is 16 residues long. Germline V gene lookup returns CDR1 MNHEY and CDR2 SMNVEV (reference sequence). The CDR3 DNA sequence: TGTGCCAGCAGTTTATCGAGCGGGGGGGCCGTGACTGAGCAGTTCTTC. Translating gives CASSLSSGGAVTEQFF.